This paragraph reports one T cell receptor (beta chain). This clone was counted a single time. Its recognized antigen is unknown. Base qualities were left out, and no much larger clone turns up one base away. TCRbeta CDR3 regions were amplified from genomic DNA by means of the immunoSEQ Assay, a bias-controlled multiplex PCR. On the study's bioinformatics: The number of nucleated cells in each sample was estimated by amplification of reference gene primers within the assay. To quantify the absolute abundance of each unique TCRbeta CDR3 rearrangement, sequence reads were collapsed and filtered. For each sample, productive Simpson clonality was calculated as the square root of Simpson's diversity index over productive rearrangements. This immuneACCESS table, as held by TCRdb, lists in-frame sequences with V and J called but not all clones. Of the missing ones, under half trace to an unresolved V gene in checked studies; the others have no known cause. That table gives V, J and clone size, and the DNA gave D and trimming. The sample table shows 150,000 or so clones, and around 79% are seen once. 2.5% to 3% of the sample is in the top ten clones.

This entry belongs to a study of blood T cell repertoires in COVID-19 (TCRdb year 2020). Notes on the research overall: Samples covering the acute and convalescent phases of COVID-19 were provided by collaborators in the United States, Italy and Spain. The prospective study material was composed of cDNA or gDNA derived from T cells, B-cell-depleted T cells, or PBMCs. The dataset comprised deeply sampled blood TCRbeta repertoires from subjects exposed to, actively infected with, or recovered from COVID-19. A freely available public database, intended as a resource for researchers studying the immune response to SARS-CoV-2, is where the repertoires were released. The samples were drawn from the first 160 participants of the ongoing ImmuneRACE study and from roughly 1,300 subjects provided by 6 global collaborators. A de-identified subject ID, COVID-19 status, age in years and sex were almost always included in the sample metadata. HLA class I and class II types, where available, came from metadata supplied by the sample provider rather than from assay-based typing.

In the prospective study, participants were roughly 18 to 95 years old, resided in fewer than 25 geographic areas of the United States, and were enrolled through a virtual design. Cohort assignment in the prospective study relied on participant-reported clinical history from a screening survey and a study questionnaire. For ImmuneRACE Cohort 3, a participant was defined as recovered based on two consecutive negative NP/OP PCR tests, clearance by a healthcare professional, or resolution of symptoms. Each participant in the prospective study had whole blood, serum and a nasopharyngeal or oropharyngeal swab collected by mobile phlebotomists. Prospective study participants could optionally give additional blood draws and questionnaires over a roughly 2-month period. Blood samples from the prospective study were shipped frozen or at room temperature prior to DNA extraction. The germline V gene gives CDR1 as MDHEN and CDR2 as SYDVKM. V is cut by 10 bases and J by 4 bases, and the space between the germline ends is 11 bases. From its cysteine to its phenylalanine, the CDR3 spans 12 amino acids. The retained sequence is limited to the CDR3, 36 bases, with the frame set at the first base.

Overall results and qualifications from the work: The quantity of clinical and demographic metadata differed by source and by participant and was supplied without curation.

This TCR derives from a woman aged 45-65 years who had recovered from COVID-19. The chain is encoded by TRBV28 joined to TRBJ2-1; the D region possibly corresponds to TRBD2 (5 bases align). The sample consisted of PBMCs or T cells enriched from blood (not recorded which). The CDR3 sequence is CATTREYNEQFF. The sequenced DNA is TGTGCCACTACAAGGGAGTACAATGAGCAGTTCTTC.